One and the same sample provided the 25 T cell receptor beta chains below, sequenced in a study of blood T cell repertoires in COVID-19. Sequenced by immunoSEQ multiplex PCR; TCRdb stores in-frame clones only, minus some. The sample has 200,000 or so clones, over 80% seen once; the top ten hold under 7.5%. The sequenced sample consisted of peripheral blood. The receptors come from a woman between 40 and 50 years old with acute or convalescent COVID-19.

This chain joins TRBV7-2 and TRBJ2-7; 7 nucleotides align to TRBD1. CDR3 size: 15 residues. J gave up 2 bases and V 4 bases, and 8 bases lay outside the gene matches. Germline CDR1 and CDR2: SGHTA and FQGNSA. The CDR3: CASSSTGARTYEQYF. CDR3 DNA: TGTGCCAGCAGCTCAACAGGGGCGCGCACCTACGAGCAGTACTTC.

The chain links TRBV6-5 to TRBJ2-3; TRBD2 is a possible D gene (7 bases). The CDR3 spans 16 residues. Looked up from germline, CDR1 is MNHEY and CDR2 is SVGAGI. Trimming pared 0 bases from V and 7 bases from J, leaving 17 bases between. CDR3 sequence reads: CASSYSKGGASYTQYF. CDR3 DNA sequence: TGTGCCAGCAGTTACTCGAAAGGGGGGGCCTCCTATACGCAGTATTTT.

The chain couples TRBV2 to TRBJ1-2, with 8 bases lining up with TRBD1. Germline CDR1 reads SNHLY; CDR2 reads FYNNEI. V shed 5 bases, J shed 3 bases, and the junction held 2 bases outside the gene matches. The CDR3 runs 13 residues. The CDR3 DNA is TGTGCCAGCAGTAAGGACAGGGACTATGGCTACACCTTC. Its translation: CASSKDRDYGYTF.

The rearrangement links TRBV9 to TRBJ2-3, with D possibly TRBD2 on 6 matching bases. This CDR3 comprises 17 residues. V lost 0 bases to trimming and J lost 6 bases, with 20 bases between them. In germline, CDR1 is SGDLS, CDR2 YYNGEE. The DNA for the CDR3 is TGTGCCAGCAGCGTAGGAATTGGGGGGTTTGGAGGGGATACGCAGTATTTT. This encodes CASSVGIGGFGGDTQYF.

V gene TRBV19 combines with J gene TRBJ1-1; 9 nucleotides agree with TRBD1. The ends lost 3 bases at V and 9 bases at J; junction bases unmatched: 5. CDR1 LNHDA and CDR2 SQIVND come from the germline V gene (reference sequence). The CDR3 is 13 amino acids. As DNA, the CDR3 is TGTGCCAGTAGTATTTCCGGGACAGGGAAAGCTTTCTTT. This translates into CASSISGTGKAFF.

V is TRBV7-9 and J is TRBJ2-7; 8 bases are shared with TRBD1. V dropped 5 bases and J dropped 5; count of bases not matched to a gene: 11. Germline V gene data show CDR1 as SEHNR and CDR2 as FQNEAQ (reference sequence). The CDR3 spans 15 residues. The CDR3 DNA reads TGTGCCAGCAGCAAAGACGGACAGGGTAGTAACGAGCAGTACTTC. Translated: CASSKDGQGSNEQYF.

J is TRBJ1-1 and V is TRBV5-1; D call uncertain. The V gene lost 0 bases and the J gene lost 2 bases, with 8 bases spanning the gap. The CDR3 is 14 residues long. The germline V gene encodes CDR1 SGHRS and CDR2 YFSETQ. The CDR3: CASSLEIGNTEAFF. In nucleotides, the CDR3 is TGCGCCAGCAGCTTGGAGATTGGCAACACTGAAGCTTTCTTT. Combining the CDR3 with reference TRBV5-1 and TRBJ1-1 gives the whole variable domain KAGVTQTPRYLIKTRGQQVTLSCSPISGHRSVSWYQQTPGQGLQFLFEYFSETQRNKGNFPGRFSGRQFSNSRSEMNVSTLELGDSALYLCASSLEIGNTEAFFGQGTRLTVV.

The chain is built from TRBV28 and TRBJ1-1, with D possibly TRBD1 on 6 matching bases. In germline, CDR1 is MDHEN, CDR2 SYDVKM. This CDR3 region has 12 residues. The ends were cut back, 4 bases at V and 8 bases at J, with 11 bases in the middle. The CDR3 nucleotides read TGTGCCAGCAGTTCCTCCGGGACAGAAGCTTTCTTT. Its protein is CASSSSGTEAFF.

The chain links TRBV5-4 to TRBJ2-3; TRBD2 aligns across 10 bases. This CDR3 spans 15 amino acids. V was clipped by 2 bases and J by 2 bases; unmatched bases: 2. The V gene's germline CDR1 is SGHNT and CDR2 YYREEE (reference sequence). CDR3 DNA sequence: TGTGCCAGCAGCTTTAGCGGGGGGAACACAGATACGCAGTATTTT. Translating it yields CASSFSGGNTDTQYF.

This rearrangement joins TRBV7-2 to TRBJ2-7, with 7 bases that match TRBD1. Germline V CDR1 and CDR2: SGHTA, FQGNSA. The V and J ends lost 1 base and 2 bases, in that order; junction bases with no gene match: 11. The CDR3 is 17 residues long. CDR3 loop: CASSLVQRQGVAYEQYF. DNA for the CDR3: TGTGCCAGCAGCTTAGTTCAGAGACAGGGTGTCGCCTACGAGCAGTACTTC.

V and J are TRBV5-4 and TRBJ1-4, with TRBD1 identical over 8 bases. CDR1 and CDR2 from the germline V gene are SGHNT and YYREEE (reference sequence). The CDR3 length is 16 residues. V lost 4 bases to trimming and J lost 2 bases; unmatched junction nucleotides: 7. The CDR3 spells CASSPGQAVTNEKLFF. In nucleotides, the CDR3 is TGTGCCAGCAGCCCGGGACAGGCGGTGACTAATGAAAAACTGTTTTTT.

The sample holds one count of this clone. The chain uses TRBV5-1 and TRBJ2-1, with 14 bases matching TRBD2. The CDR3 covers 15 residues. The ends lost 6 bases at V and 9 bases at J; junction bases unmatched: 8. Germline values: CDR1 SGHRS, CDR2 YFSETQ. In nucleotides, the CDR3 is TGCGCCAGCAACCTGGGGACTAGCGGGAGTCGTGAGCAGTTCTTC. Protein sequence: CASNLGTSGSREQFF.

The CDR3 loop is CASSPYHVGGPDEQFF. Here the CDR3 DNA reads TGTGCCAGCAGCCCATACCACGTGGGGGGGCCTGATGAGCAGTTCTTC. The chain links TRBV13 to TRBJ2-1; D may be TRBD2 (7 bases). Germline loops: CDR1 PRHDT, CDR2 FYEKMQ (reference sequence). The V and J ends lost 5 bases and 8 bases respectively, with 22 bases between them. This CDR3 contains 16 residues.

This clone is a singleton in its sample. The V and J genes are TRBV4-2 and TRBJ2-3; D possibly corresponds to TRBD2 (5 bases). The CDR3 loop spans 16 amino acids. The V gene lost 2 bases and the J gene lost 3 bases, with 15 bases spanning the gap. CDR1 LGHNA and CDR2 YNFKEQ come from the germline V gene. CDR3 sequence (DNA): TGTGCCAGCAGCCAATCCCGGGATCGGAATACAGATACGCAGTATTTT. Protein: CASSQSRDRNTDTQYF.

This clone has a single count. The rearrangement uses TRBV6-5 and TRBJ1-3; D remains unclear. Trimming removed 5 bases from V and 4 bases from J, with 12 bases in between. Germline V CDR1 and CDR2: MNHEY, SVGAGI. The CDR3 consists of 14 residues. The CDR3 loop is CASSPRAPGNTIYF. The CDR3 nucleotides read TGTGCCAGCAGTCCCCGAGCCCCGGGAAACACCATATATTTT.

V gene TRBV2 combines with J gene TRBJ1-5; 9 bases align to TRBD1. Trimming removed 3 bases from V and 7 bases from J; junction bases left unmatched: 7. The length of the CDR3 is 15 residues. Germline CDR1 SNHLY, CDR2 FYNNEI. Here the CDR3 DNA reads TGTGCCAGCAGTGAGGAACAGGGGGCGCGACAGCCCCAGCATTTT. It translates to CASSEEQGARQPQHF.

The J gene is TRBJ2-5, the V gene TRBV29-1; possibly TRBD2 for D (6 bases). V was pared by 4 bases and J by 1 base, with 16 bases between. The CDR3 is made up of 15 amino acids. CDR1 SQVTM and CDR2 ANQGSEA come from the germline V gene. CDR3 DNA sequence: TGCAGCGTTGCCCCCGACGGAGGGATCCAAGAGACCCAGTACTTC. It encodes CSVAPDGGIQETQYF.

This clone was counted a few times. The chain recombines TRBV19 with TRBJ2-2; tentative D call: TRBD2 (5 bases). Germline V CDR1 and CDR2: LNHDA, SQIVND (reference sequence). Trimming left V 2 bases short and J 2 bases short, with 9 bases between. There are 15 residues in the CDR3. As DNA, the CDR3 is TGTGCCAGTAGTATATCGGCGGGCAACACCGGGGAGCTGTTTTTT. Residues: CASSISAGNTGELFF.

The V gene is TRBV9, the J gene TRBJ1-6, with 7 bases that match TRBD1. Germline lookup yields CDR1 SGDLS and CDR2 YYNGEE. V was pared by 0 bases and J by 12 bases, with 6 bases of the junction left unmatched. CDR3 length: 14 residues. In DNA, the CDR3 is TGTGCCAGCAGCGTAGGAACAGGGGAGAGACCCCTCCACTTT. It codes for CASSVGTGERPLHF.

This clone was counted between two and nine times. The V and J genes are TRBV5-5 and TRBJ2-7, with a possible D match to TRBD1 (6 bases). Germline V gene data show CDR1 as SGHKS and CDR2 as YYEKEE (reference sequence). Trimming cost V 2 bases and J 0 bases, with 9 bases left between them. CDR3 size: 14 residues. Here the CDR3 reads CASSFRGSSYEQYF. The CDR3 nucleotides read TGTGCCAGCAGCTTCAGGGGCAGCTCCTACGAGCAGTACTTC.

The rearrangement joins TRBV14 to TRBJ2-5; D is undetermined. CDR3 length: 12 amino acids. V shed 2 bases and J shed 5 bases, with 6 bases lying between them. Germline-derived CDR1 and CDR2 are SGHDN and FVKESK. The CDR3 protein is CASSQWRETQYF. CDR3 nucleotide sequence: TGTGCCAGCAGCCAATGGCGGGAGACCCAGTACTTC.

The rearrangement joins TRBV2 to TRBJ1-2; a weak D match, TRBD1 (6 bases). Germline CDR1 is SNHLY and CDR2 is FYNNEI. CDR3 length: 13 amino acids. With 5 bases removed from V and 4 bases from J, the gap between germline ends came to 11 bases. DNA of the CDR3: TGTGCCAGCAGTTCCACAGGGCCCTATGGCTACACCTTC. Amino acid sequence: CASSSTGPYGYTF.

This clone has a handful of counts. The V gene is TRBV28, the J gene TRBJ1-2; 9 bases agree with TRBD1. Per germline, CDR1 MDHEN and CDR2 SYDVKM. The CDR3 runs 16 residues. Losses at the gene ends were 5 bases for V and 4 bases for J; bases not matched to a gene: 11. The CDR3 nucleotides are TGTGCCAGCAGTCTAAGAACAGGGGGCGACGGCTATGGCTACACCTTC. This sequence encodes CASSLRTGGDGYGYTF.

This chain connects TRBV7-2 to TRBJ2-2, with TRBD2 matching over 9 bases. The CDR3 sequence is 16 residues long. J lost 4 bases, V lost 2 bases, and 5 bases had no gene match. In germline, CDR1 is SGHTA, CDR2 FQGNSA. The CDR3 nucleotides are TGTGCCAGCAGCTTAAATAGCGGGAGTGGCACCGGGGAGCTGTTTTTT. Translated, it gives CASSLNSGSGTGELFF.

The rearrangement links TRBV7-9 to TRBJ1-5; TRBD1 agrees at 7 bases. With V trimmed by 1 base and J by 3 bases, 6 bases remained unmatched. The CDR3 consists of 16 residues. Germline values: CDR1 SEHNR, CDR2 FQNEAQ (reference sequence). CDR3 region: CASSLETGNPNQPQHF. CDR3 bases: TGTGCCAGCAGCTTAGAGACAGGGAACCCCAATCAGCCCCAGCATTTT.